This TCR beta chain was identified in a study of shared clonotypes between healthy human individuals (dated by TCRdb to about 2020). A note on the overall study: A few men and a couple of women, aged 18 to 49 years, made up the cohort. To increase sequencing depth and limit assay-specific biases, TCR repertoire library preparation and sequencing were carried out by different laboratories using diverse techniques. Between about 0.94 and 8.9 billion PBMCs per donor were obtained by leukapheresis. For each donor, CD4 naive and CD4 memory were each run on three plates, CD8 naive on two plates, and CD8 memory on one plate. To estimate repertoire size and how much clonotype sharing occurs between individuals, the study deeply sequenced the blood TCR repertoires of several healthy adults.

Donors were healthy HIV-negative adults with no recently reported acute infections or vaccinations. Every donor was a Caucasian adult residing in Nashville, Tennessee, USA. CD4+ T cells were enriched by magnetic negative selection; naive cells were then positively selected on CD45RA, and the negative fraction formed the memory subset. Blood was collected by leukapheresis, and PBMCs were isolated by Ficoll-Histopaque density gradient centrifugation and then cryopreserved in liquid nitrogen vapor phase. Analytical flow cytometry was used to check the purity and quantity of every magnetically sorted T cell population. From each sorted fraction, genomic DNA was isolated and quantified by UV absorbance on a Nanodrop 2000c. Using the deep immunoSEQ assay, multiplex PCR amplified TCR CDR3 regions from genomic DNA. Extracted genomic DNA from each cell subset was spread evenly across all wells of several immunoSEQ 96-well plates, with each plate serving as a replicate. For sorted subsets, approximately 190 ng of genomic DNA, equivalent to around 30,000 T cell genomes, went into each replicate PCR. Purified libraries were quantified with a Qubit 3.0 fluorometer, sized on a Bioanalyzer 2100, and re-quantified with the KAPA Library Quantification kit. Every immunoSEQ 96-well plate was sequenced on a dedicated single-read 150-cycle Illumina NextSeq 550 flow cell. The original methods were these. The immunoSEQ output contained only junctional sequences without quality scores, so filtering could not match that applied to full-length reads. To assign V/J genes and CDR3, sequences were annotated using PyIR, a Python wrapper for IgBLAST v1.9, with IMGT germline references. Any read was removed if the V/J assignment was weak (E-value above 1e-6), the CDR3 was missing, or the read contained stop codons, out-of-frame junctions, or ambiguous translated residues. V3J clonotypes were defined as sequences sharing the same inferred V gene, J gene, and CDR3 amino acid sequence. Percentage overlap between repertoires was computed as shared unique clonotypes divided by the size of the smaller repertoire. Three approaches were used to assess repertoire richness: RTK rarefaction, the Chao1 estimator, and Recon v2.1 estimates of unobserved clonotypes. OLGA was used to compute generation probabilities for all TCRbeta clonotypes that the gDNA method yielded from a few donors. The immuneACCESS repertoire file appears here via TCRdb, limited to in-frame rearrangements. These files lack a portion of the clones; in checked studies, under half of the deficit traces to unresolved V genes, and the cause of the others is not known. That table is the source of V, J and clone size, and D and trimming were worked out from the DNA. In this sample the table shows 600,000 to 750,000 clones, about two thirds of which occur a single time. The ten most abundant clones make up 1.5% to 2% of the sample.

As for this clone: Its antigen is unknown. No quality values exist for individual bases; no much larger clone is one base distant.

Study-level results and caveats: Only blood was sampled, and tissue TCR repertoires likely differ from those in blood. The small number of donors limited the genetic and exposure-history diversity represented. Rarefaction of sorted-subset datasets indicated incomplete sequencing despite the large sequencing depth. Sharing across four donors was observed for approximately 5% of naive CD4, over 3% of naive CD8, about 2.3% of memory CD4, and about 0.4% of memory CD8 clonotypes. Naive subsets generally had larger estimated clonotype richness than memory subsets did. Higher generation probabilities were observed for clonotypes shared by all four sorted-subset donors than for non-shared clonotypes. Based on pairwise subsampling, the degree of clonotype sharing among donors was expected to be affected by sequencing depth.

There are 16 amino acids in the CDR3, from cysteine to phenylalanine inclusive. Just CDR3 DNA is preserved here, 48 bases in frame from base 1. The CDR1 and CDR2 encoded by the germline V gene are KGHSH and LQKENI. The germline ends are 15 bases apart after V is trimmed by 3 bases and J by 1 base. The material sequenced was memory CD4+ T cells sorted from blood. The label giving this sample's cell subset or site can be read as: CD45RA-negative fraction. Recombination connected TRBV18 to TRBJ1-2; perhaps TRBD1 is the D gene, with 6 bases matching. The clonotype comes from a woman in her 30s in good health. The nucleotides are TGTGCCAGCTCACCCCCCGTACAGGGTCTTAACTATGGCTACACCTTC. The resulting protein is CASSPPVQGLNYGYTF. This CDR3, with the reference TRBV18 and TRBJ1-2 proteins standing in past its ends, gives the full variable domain NAGVMQNPRHLVRRRGQEARLRCSPMKGHSHVYWYRQLPEEGLKFMVYLQKENIIDESGMPKERFSAEFPKEGPSILRIQQVVRGDSAAYFCASSPPVQGLNYGYTFGSGTRLTVV.